These 30 T cell receptor beta chains were sequenced from one sample in a study of radiation and T cells in renal cell carcinoma. Here immunoSEQ multiplex PCR was the method, and the copy in TCRdb shows in-frame clones only, minus some. This sample has approximately 140,000 clones; less than 90% occur once, and the top ten carry roughly 23%. The time point: baseline pretreatment blood. Described treatment: 15 Gy SBRT to primary tumor, nephrectomy 4 weeks later. The sample here was blood, taken from a patient whose treatment included radiotherapy and nephrectomy. Source of these receptors: a woman between 50 and 59 years old with renal cell carcinoma.

The CDR3 here is CASSEANRQGRVTQYF. The CDR3 DNA sequence: TGCGCCAGCAGTGAGGCGAATAGACAGGGGCGTGTGACCCAGTACTTC. The chain uses TRBV10-2 and TRBJ2-5, with 8 bases lining up with TRBD1. Germline V CDR1 and CDR2: WSHSY, SAAADI. V shed 2 bases and J 7 bases; nucleotides not matched to a gene: 12. The CDR3 covers 16 residues.

The rearrangement uses TRBV7-2 and TRBJ2-4; TRBD1 might be the D (5 bases). The V gene's germline CDR1 is SGHTA and CDR2 FQGNSA. The V gene lost 2 bases and the J gene lost 3 bases, with 11 bases spanning the gap. CDR3 length: 15 residues. CDR3 coding DNA: TGTGCCAGCAGCTTATGGGGCTCAGACAAAAACATTCAGTACTTC. This sequence encodes CASSLWGSDKNIQYF.

V gene TRBV6-4 combines with J gene TRBJ2-5; 8 bases match TRBD1. The junction had 5 bases not matched to a gene; V was cut back by 3 bases and J by 5 bases. The CDR3 is 14 amino acids. Germline V CDR1 and CDR2: MRHNA, SNTAGT. CDR3 sequence (DNA): TGTGCCAGCAGTGAACAGGGGGATCGGGAGACCCAGTACTTC. It encodes CASSEQGDRETQYF.

The chain joins TRBV5-6 to TRBJ2-6, with D perhaps matching TRBD2 (5 bases). Trimming took 4 bases from V and 1 from J, leaving 9 bases between them. Looked up from germline, CDR1 is SGHDT and CDR2 is YYEEEE. The CDR3 contains 15 residues. As DNA, the CDR3 is TGTGCCAGCAGCCCGGGGTTTTCTGGGGCCAACGTCCTGACTTTC. It is translated as CASSPGFSGANVLTF. Full variable domain (outside the CDR3, taken from reference TRBV5-6 and TRBJ2-6): DAGVTQSPTHLIKTRGQQVTLRCSPKSGHDTVSWYQQALGQGPQFIFQYYEEEERQRGNFPDRFSGHQFPNYSSELNVNALLLGDSALYLCASSPGFSGANVLTFGAGSRLTVL.

The chain couples TRBV18 to TRBJ1-1; D gene uncertain. Germline V lookup: CDR1 KGHSH, CDR2 LQKENI. The CDR3 is made up of 13 amino acids. V lost 3 bases and J lost 6, with 11 bases in between. The CDR3 protein is CASSPDQAAEAFF. The DNA for the CDR3 is TGTGCCAGCTCACCTGACCAGGCGGCTGAAGCTTTCTTT.

The chain joins TRBV10-1 to TRBJ2-1; TRBD2 matches at 8 bases. Germline CDR1 and CDR2: WNHNN and SYGVQD (reference sequence). V lost 3 bases to trimming and J lost 9 bases; unmatched junction nucleotides: 13. The CDR3 contains 16 residues. The CDR3 reads CASSDGGDGRAVEQFF. CDR3 nucleotide sequence: TGCGCCAGCAGTGATGGAGGTGACGGGAGGGCCGTTGAGCAGTTCTTC.

The chain uses TRBV28 and TRBJ2-5; tentatively, D is TRBD1 (6 bases). V was cut by 6 bases and J by 3 bases, with 11 bases left in between. Germline CDR1 MDHEN, CDR2 SYDVKM. The CDR3 contains 13 residues. This CDR3 reads CASRTGTKETQYF. In DNA form, the CDR3 reads TGTGCCAGCAGGACCGGGACAAAAGAGACCCAGTACTTC.

This chain links TRBV5-4 with TRBJ2-1; 11 bases map to TRBD1. Trimming took 0 bases from V and 8 from J; bases not matched to a gene: 4. Germline values: CDR1 SGHNT, CDR2 YYREEE (reference sequence). The CDR3 spans 15 residues. The CDR3 sequence: CASSLGTGGIYEQFF. In DNA form, the CDR3 reads TGTGCCAGCAGCTTGGGGACAGGGGGCATTTATGAGCAGTTCTTC.

The chain is built from TRBV28 and TRBJ2-7, with D maybe TRBD1 (6 bases). With 5 bases removed from V and 0 bases from J, the gap between germline ends came to 23 bases. The CDR3 is 18 amino acids. In germline, CDR1 is MDHEN, CDR2 SYDVKM. The CDR3 protein is CASSPIYRVALLSYEQYF. The DNA of the CDR3 is TGTGCCAGCAGTCCCATTTACAGGGTCGCACTACTCTCCTACGAGCAGTACTTC.

The chain has TRBV7-2 and TRBJ1-2; D is undetermined. CDR3 length: 14 residues. Trimming removed 4 bases at V and 4 bases at J, with 13 bases between. CDR1 is SGHTA and CDR2 is FQGNSA in the germline V gene. CDR3 sequence reads: CASSSRPALYGYTF. In nucleotides, the CDR3 is TGTGCCAGCAGCTCTAGGCCGGCTCTCTATGGCTACACCTTC.

CDR3 protein: CASSQEPGASTEAFF. In nucleotides, the CDR3 is TGTGCCAGCAGCCAAGAGCCAGGGGCAAGCACTGAAGCTTTCTTT. The genes are TRBV4-2 and TRBJ1-1, with D perhaps matching TRBD1 (6 bases). The CDR3 contains 15 residues. Trimming shortened V by 0 bases and J by 4 bases, and 12 bases separated the two germline ends. The germline CDR1 and CDR2 sequences are LGHNA and YNFKEQ.

As to this clone: The conserved phenylalanine or tryptophan is not found at the CDR3 terminus, so this likely reflects a read error. The rearrangement uses TRBV4-3 and TRBJ2-4; the match to TRBD1 covers 7 bases. From germline, CDR1 is LGHNA and CDR2 YSLEER. The CDR3 loop spans 16 amino acids. Trimming removed 3 bases from V and 0 bases from J; junction bases left unmatched: 5. This chain's CDR3 is CASSHTGAGAKNIQYL. Here the CDR3 DNA reads TGCGCCAGCAGCCACACAGGGGCGGGAGCCAAAAACATTCAGTACCTC.

This chain joins TRBV7-2 and TRBJ1-1, with 7 bases matching TRBD1. The germline CDR1 and CDR2 sequences are SGHTA and FQGNSA. The CDR3 covers 14 residues. The trim removed 3 bases at V and 5 bases at J, leaving 6 bases unmatched. CDR3 nucleotides: TGTGCCAGCAGCTTCCGACAGGGTGCGACTGAAGCTTTCTTT. As protein: CASSFRQGATEAFF.

This clone was counted a single time. This chain links TRBV15 with TRBJ1-1; D is undetermined. Germline V gene sequence: CDR1 LNHNV, CDR2 YYDKDF (reference sequence). The ends were cut back, 0 bases at V and 1 base at J, with 9 bases in the middle. The length of the CDR3 is 15 residues. CDR3 sequence: CATSRDSKTNTEAFF. As DNA, the CDR3 is TGTGCCACCAGCAGAGACAGTAAAACGAACACTGAAGCTTTCTTT.

Here the CDR3 DNA reads TGTGCCAGCAGCTCCAGGGAGGGTCGGGAGCAGTACTTC. This translates into CASSSREGREQYF. The chain is built from TRBV7-2 and TRBJ2-7; 7 bases match TRBD2. CDR3 length: 13 amino acids. Germline assignment: CDR1 SGHTA and CDR2 FQGNSA. V was pared by 4 bases and J by 7 bases, with 7 bases of the junction left unmatched.

This rearrangement joins TRBV6-6 to TRBJ1-5; no clear D gene. Germline assignment: CDR1 MNHNY and CDR2 SVGAGI (reference sequence). The CDR3 has 15 amino acids. The germline V and J ends were trimmed by 6 bases and 1 base, with 13 bases remaining between them. CDR3 sequence: CASRAVDGSNQPQHF. CDR3 DNA: TGTGCCAGCAGGGCGGTGGATGGGAGCAATCAGCCCCAGCATTTT.

The chain recombines TRBV30 with TRBJ2-3; 16 nucleotides align to TRBD2. Trimming removed 1 base from V and 5 bases from J; junction bases left unmatched: 3. This CDR3 is 16 amino acids long. Germline V gene sequence: CDR1 GTSNPN, CDR2 SVGIG (reference sequence). The CDR3: CAWSAGLAGGQDTQYF. The CDR3 DNA is TGTGCCTGGAGTGCGGGACTAGCGGGGGGGCAAGATACGCAGTATTTT.

The V gene is TRBV7-2, the J gene TRBJ2-7; 7 nucleotides agree with TRBD2. Germline CDR1 SGHTA, CDR2 FQGNSA. V shed 5 bases, J shed 6 bases, and the junction held 13 bases outside the gene matches. The CDR3 spans 15 residues. CDR3 amino acids: CASSGQRGGRPEQYF. CDR3 sequence (DNA): TGTGCCAGCAGCGGCCAGCGGGGTGGACGCCCCGAGCAGTACTTC.

The chain is built from TRBV25-1 and TRBJ2-4, with no clear D. CDR1 and CDR2 (germline): MGHDK, SYGVNS. Trimming removed 3 bases at V and 5 bases at J, with 8 bases between. The CDR3 runs 13 residues. CDR3 nucleotide sequence: TGTGCCAGCAGTGATTTGTGGGAAAACATTCAGTACTTC. Its protein is CASSDLWENIQYF.

This chain links TRBV7-9 with TRBJ1-4, with D unclear. CDR3 length: 13 amino acids. The V end was cut by 3 bases, the J end by 8 bases, with 10 bases between. Germline CDR1 reads SEHNR; CDR2 reads FQNEAQ (reference sequence). CDR3 coding DNA: TGTGCCAGCAGCTTGGACCTCGGGGAAAAACTGTTTTTT. Its protein product is CASSLDLGEKLFF.

The chain recombines TRBV29-1 with TRBJ1-1, with no clear D. The CDR3 has 12 amino acids. Germline loops: CDR1 SQVTM, CDR2 ANQGSEA. V shed 8 bases and J shed 5 bases, with 15 bases lying between them. The CDR3 coding sequence is TGCAGCTTAAGGATGGGGAAGACTGAAGCTTTCTTT. This encodes CSLRMGKTEAFF.

This chain connects TRBV18 to TRBJ1-2; D gene uncertain. Looked up from germline, CDR1 is KGHSH and CDR2 is LQKENI. Trimming took off 0 bases at V and 2 bases at J, with 13 bases between the two ends. The CDR3 consists of 16 residues. CDR3 in DNA: TGTGCCAGCTCACCACCGATTGCGGCAAGAAACTATGGCTACACCTTC. Translated, it gives CASSPPIAARNYGYTF.

This clone was found once. This rearrangement joins TRBV5-1 to TRBJ1-1, with D possibly matching TRBD1 (6 bases). This CDR3 is 16 amino acids long. Trimming stripped 0 bases from V and 4 bases from J, with 16 bases between. Germline V gives CDR1 SGHRS, CDR2 YFSETQ. The CDR3 nucleotides read TGCGCCAGCAGCTTGGAGGGGGATATGGTGTCCACTGAAGCTTTCTTT. It translates to CASSLEGDMVSTEAFF.

The gene calls are TRBV7-2 and TRBJ2-7; 7 bases agree with TRBD1. The CDR3 totals 15 residues. V gave up 4 bases and J gave up 0 bases; unmatched junction bases: 6. CDR1 is SGHTA and CDR2 is FQGNSA in the germline V gene. This chain's CDR3 is CASSSGGQFSYEQYF. CDR3 DNA: TGTGCCAGCAGCTCAGGGGGACAGTTCTCCTACGAGCAGTACTTC. The complete variable domain, with remaining parts taken from reference TRBV7-2 and TRBJ2-7, reads GAGVSQSPSNKVTEKGKDVELRCDPISGHTALYWYRQSLGQGLEFLIYFQGNSAPDKSGLPSDRFSAERTGGSVSTLTIQRTQQEDSAVYLCASSSGGQFSYEQYFGPGTRLTVT.

This sequence joins TRBV9 and TRBJ2-5, with D possibly matching TRBD1 (6 bases). V was trimmed by 0 bases and J by 3 bases, leaving 9 bases between them. In germline, CDR1 is SGDLS, CDR2 YYNGEE. There are 14 residues in the CDR3. Here the CDR3 reads CASSVVAGEETQYF. CDR3 DNA sequence: TGTGCCAGCAGCGTAGTAGCAGGGGAAGAGACCCAGTACTTC.

This CDR3 reads CAISGGTDAGNNEQFF. In DNA form, the CDR3 reads TGTGCCATCAGTGGGGGGACCGACGCCGGCAACAATGAGCAGTTCTTC. The V gene is TRBV10-3, the J gene TRBJ2-1; D may match TRBD1 or TRBD2 (5 bases each). Germline lookup yields CDR1 ENHRY and CDR2 SYGVKD. Trimming removed 4 bases at V and 5 bases at J, with 18 bases between. The CDR3 length is 16 residues.

This chain connects TRBV28 to TRBJ2-7; D gene unclear. Germline CDR1 MDHEN, CDR2 SYDVKM. The CDR3 totals 13 residues. The germline V and J ends were trimmed by 5 bases and 2 bases, with 10 bases remaining between them. The CDR3 nucleotides are TGTGCCAGCAGTACATTGGGCCCCTACGAGCAGTACTTC. Translated: CASSTLGPYEQYF. The full variable domain, completed using reference TRBV28 and TRBJ2-7, is DVKVTQSSRYLVKRTGEKVFLECVQDMDHENMFWYRQDPGLGLRLIYFSYDVKMKEKGDIPEGYSVSREKKERFSLILESASTNQTSMYLCASSTLGPYEQYFGPGTRLTVT.

This clone was counted between two and nine times. This chain uses TRBV6-5 with TRBJ1-2; 7 positions match TRBD1. This CDR3 is built from 15 residues. V was clipped by 6 bases and J by 2 bases; unmatched bases: 9. Germline V lookup: CDR1 MNHEY, CDR2 SVGAGI. DNA for the CDR3: TGTGCCAGCAGGCAACCGGGACAGCAGAACTATGGCTACACCTTC. Its protein is CASRQPGQQNYGYTF.

The genes are TRBV2 and TRBJ1-2; D remains unclear. Germline CDR1 reads SNHLY; CDR2 reads FYNNEI. This CDR3 is 10 amino acids long. Trimming cost V 2 bases and J 8 bases, with 3 bases left between them. In DNA, the CDR3 is TGTGCCAGCAGTGAATCCGGCTACACCTTC. This gives the protein CASSESGYTF. The full variable domain, rest sourced from reference TRBV2 and TRBJ1-2, is EPEVTQTPSHQVTQMGQEVILRCVPISNHLYFYWYRQILGQKVEFLVSFYNNEISEKSEIFDDQFSVERPDGSNFTLKIRSTKLEDSAMYFCASSESGYTFGSGTRLTVV.

This clone was detected only once. V is TRBV7-2 and J is TRBJ2-7; D perhaps matches TRBD2 (6 bases). CDR1 SGHTA and CDR2 FQGNSA come from the germline V gene. Trimming took 5 bases from V and 3 from J, leaving 14 bases between them. The CDR3 is made up of 14 amino acids. This chain's CDR3 is CASSPTGDHYEQYF. DNA of the CDR3: TGTGCCAGCAGCCCAACGGGGGACCACTACGAGCAGTACTTC.